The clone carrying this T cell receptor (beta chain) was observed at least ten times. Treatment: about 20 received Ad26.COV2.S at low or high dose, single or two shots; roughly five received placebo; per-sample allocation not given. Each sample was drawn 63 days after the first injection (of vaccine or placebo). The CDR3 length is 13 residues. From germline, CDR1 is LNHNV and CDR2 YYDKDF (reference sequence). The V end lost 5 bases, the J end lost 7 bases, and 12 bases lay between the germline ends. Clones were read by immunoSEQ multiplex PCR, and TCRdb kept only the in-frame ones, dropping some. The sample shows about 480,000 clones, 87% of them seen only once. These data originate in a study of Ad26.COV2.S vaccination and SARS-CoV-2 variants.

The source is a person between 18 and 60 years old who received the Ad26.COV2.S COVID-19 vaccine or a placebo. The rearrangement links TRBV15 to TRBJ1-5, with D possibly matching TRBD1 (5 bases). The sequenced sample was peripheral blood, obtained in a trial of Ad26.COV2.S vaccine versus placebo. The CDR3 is CATSWGVGQPQHF. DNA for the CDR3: TGTGCCACCAGCTGGGGGGTAGGCCAGCCCCAGCATTTT.